The TCR beta chain described here comes from a study of cytomegalovirus exposure and HLA in healthy donors. On the study more broadly: Unique TCRs numbering some 77 million, obtained from HLA-typed donors, made up an early data release.

Germline V gene sequence: CDR1 LGHNT, CDR2 FRNRAP. The trim removed 5 bases at V and 7 bases at J, leaving 11 bases unmatched. The CDR3 length is 15 residues. Vbeta (60) and Jbeta (13) primers were used in the PCR. Assay: immunoSEQ multiplex PCR; the TCRdb copy retains only in-frame clones and omits some. There are around 200,000 clones in the sample; 75% to 80% occur only once, and under 2% lies in the top ten. Concerning this clone: Antigen specificity is unknown.

Study results and limitations: Cytomegalovirus status, reportedly, was diagnosed with high specificity and sensitivity by the classifier. Only CMV serostatus was available as immune exposure information.

The receptor's source is a man younger than 30 in good health and CMV-seronegative. This sequence joins TRBV12-5 and TRBJ1-2, with 9 bases that match TRBD1. The sample consisted of PBMCs. DNA for the CDR3: TGTGCTAGTGGTACCTCCGGGACAGGGCTTCGTGGCTACACCTTC. Residues: CASGTSGTGLRGYTF.